Listed below are T cell receptor beta chains from one sample, sequenced in a study of T cell responses to AZD1222 COVID-19 vaccine. Assay used: immunoSEQ multiplex PCR; TCRdb lists only in-frame clones, some missing. The sample yields more than 95,000 clones, 89% seen once. The sequencing used peripheral blood, collected on day 0 of AZD1222 vaccination. The origin of the receptors is an adult in good health. Both conserved end residues are part of each CDR3. Each record gives: CDR3 DNA, CDR3 protein, clone size, D gene, V gene, J gene. The D gene is left open where the match is weak. Not all rows give a size; the values are once, few, many and, for expanded clones, a class.

TGTGCCAGCAGCTCTGCCGGTGGAGATGGGTTCTTC,CASSSAGGDGFF,.,.,TRBV28,TRBJ2-1
TGTGCCAGCAGCCCAGGACGGTCTAATGAAAAACTGTTTTTT,CASSPGRSNEKLFF,.,.,TRBV2,TRBJ1-4
TGCGCCAGCAGCCAAGAGCTAGCGGACTCCTACGAGCAGTACTTC,CASSQELADSYEQYF,.,TRBD2,TRBV4-3,TRBJ2-7
TGTGCCAGCAGCTTGGACAGGGAAACTGAAGCTTTCTTT,CASSLDRETEAFF,.,.,TRBV5-4,TRBJ1-1
TGTGCCAGTAGCCGTACTAGCGGGAGGTCCTACAATGAGCAGTTCTTC,CASSRTSGRSYNEQFF,.,TRBD2,TRBV19,TRBJ2-1
TGTGCCAGCAGCCAAGATGGGCGAAAACTGTTTTTT,CASSQDGRKLFF,.,.,TRBV3-1/TRBV3-2,TRBJ1-4
TGTGCCAGCAGCGCAAACACAGGGGGTGGGAATCAGCCCCAGCATTTT,CASSANTGGGNQPQHF,.,TRBD1,TRBV9,TRBJ1-5
TGTGCCAGCAGCGTACAGGGCGGCACTGAAGCTTTCTTT,CASSVQGGTEAFF,.,.,TRBV7-3,TRBJ1-1
TGTGCCAGCAGCTTAGAAGGGAACACTGAAGCTTTCTTT,CASSLEGNTEAFF,.,.,TRBV13,TRBJ1-1
TGTGCCAGTAGTAGGTGGTCCCCGGAGGGGGCTGAAGCTTTCTTT,CASSRWSPEGAEAFF,.,.,TRBV19,TRBJ1-1
TGTGCCAGCAGTGAAGCGCTGGGTCAGCCCCAGCATTTT,CASSEALGQPQHF,.,.,TRBV6-1,TRBJ1-5
TGTGCCAGCAGCCCAACCCTAGCGGGGTTCTCTGGGGCCAACGTCCTGACTTTC,CASSPTLAGFSGANVLTF,.,TRBD2,TRBV28,TRBJ2-6
TGTGCCAGCAGTTACGGGAGGTTTACTCGCGAGGGGACCTACGAGCAGTACTTC,CASSYGRFTREGTYEQYF,.,.,TRBV6-2/TRBV6-3,TRBJ2-7
TGCGCCAGCAGCTTGTTGCAGCAGGGGGCTGGGATTGAGCAGTTCTTC,CASSLLQQGAGIEQFF,.,TRBD1,TRBV5-1,TRBJ2-1
TGTGCCAGCAGCTTAAAGAGCTCCTACAATGAGCAGTTCTTC,CASSLKSSYNEQFF,.,.,TRBV11-3,TRBJ2-1
TGTGCCAGCAGCAAAAAAGAGGGTAAGGGGGACAGCCTTCGGGAAGGCCGGGATACGCAGTATTTT,CASSKKEGKGDSLREGRDTQYF,.,.,TRBV21-1,TRBJ2-3
TGTGCCTCCCGGACAAGGGACTATGGCTACACCTTC,CASRTRDYGYTF,.,.,TRBV30,TRBJ1-2
TGCGCCAGCAGCTTCGAGGACCGGGCCAACGTCCTGACTTTC,CASSFEDRANVLTF,.,.,TRBV5-1,TRBJ2-6
TGTGCCAGCACCTTCACGGGGATTTCCACAGATACGCAGTATTTT,CASTFTGISTDTQYF,.,.,TRBV28,TRBJ2-3
TGTGCCAGCATGGGGACAGGCGATCAGCCCCAGCATTTT,CASMGTGDQPQHF,.,TRBD1,TRBV6-5,TRBJ1-5
TGCGCCAGCAGCCCTACAGGGCCCGCTGAAGCTTTCTTT,CASSPTGPAEAFF,.,.,TRBV4-1,TRBJ1-1
TGTGCCAGCAGTTTATCGGGACAGGCGTCCTATGGCTACACCTTC,CASSLSGQASYGYTF,.,TRBD1,TRBV27,TRBJ1-2
TGCGCCAGCAGCTTGGAGCTAGCGGAGACGCAGTTCTTC,CASSLELAETQFF,.,TRBD2,TRBV5-1,TRBJ2-1
TGTGCCAGTAGTATCCCGGGACAGGGGCCAGATACGCAGTATTTT,CASSIPGQGPDTQYF,.,TRBD1,TRBV19,TRBJ2-3
TGTGCCAGCAGTGAAACGGGGCCAGGGCAAATCATGAACACTGAAGCTTTCTTT,CASSETGPGQIMNTEAFF,once,.,TRBV2,TRBJ1-1
TGTGCCAGCAGCGCTGGGAACAGGGGGCGCACTGAGCAGTTCTTC,CASSAGNRGRTEQFF,.,TRBD1,TRBV9,TRBJ2-1
TGTGCCATCAGTGCCGAATTAGGGACAGGGGGTACGGGCACCGGGGAGCTGTTTTTT,CAISAELGTGGTGTGELFF,.,TRBD1,TRBV10-3,TRBJ2-2
TGTGCCAGCAGCTTGGTGACTTATTATTCGGGAGGACTCGCCAACGTCCTGACTTTC,CASSLVTYYSGGLANVLTF,.,TRBD2,TRBV5-8,TRBJ2-6
TGTGCCAGCAGCTTTAGGGTATGGATACCAGGGGTCACAGATACGCAGTATTTT,CASSFRVWIPGVTDTQYF,.,.,TRBV7-3,TRBJ2-3
TGTGCCAGCAGTGAAATGATTGGGTCCCCTGAAGCTTTCTTT,CASSEMIGSPEAFF,.,.,TRBV6-1,TRBJ1-1